The clone carrying this T cell receptor (beta chain) was counted once. Antigen specificity is unknown. The junction shows a germline mismatch at one end, possibly a read error. The sample belongs to a study of CD8+CD57+ T cells in acquired aplastic anemia. Genomic DNA, the template, was used for profiling of the TCR beta VDJ and CDR3. Via MiXCR, TCRdb re-called the reads, giving one row per CDR3 protein. The sample holds 250,000 to 300,000 distinct CDR3 sequences, 55% to 65% seen once. CDR1 KGHDR and CDR2 SFDVKD come from the germline V gene. The CDR3 consists of 16 residues. Study findings and constraints: The study found no significant CD8+ Simpson's diversity difference between patients and controls.

Sequencing was performed on sorted CD4+, CD8+, or CD8+CD57+ T cells (not recorded which) from PBMCs. The sequence was collected from a human donor with severe aplastic anemia or a healthy control (not recorded which). The chain employs TRBV24-1 and TRBJ2-1; D is ambiguous. As DNA, the CDR3 is TGTGCCACCAGTGGAGGCCTACACCATGGAGACGATGAGCGGTTCTTC. This gives the protein CATSGGLHHGDDERFF.